What follows are 32 T cell receptor beta chains derived from one specimen sequenced in a study of post-analysis software for immune sequencing data. Whole-study findings and limits: About five TRBV segments, including TRBV5-6, TRBV5-1 and TRBV20-1, were more frequent in patients than controls.

Prepared libraries of TCR beta cDNA carried unique molecular identifiers. Using its own MiXCR run on the PCR reads, TCRdb lists one record per CDR3 protein. The sample shows fewer than 850,000 distinct CDR3 sequences, 30% of them seen only once. For these TCRs, the target antigens are not known. The specimen was blood. The receptors shown here come from a girl under 18 with multiple sclerosis.

This clonotype was detected a few times. The J gene is TRBJ2-1, the V gene TRBV7-2; the D is unclear. Germline CDR1 is SGHTA and CDR2 is FQGNSA. V was clipped by 5 bases and J by 10 bases, with 18 bases between them. The CDR3 extends over 14 amino acids. The CDR3 DNA is TGTGCCAGCAGCCCGGCCGGCCTAGTGGGGGAGCAGTTCTTC. Residues: CASSPAGLVGEQFF.

The chain is built from TRBV28 and TRBJ1-2, with TRBD1 matching 7 bases. CDR3 length: 17 amino acids. Germline assignment: CDR1 MDHEN and CDR2 SYDVKM. Unmatched junction bases numbered 18, after V lost 4 bases and J lost 7 bases. CDR3 residues: CASSSIETGPTQGGYTF. CDR3 DNA: TGTGCCAGCAGTTCGATAGAGACAGGGCCAACCCAGGGTGGCTACACCTTC.

V is TRBV4-3 and J is TRBJ2-1; TRBD1 or TRBD2 may be the D gene (5 bases each). CDR1 and CDR2 from the germline V gene are LGHNA and YSLEER. V gave up 0 bases and J gave up 9 bases, with 21 bases separating them. The length of the CDR3 is 17 residues. The CDR3 DNA reads TGCGCCAGCAGCCAAGATATGGGACCCCCCGGGTGGGGTGAGCAGTTCTTC. Protein product: CASSQDMGPPGWGEQFF.

The chain links TRBV6-4 to TRBJ1-2; unclear D gene. The CDR3 length is 15 residues. Deletions cut 4 bases from V and 2 bases from J, with 14 bases between. CDR1 is MRHNA and CDR2 is SNTAGT in the germline V gene. The CDR3 reads CASSAERSGNYGYTF. The DNA of the CDR3 is TGTGCCAGCAGTGCCGAACGGTCGGGGAACTATGGCTACACCTTC.

The genes are TRBV12-3 or TRBV12-4 and TRBJ2-5, with D perhaps matching TRBD1 (6 bases). The CDR3 sequence is 15 residues long. With 5 bases removed from V and 1 base from J, the gap between germline ends came to 14 bases. This CDR3 reads CASSTGHAVQETQYF. CDR3 coding DNA: TGTGCCAGCAGTACGGGACATGCAGTCCAAGAGACCCAGTACTTC.

The V gene is TRBV2, the J gene TRBJ1-1; D remains unclear. The V end was cut by 6 bases, the J end by 0 bases, with 11 bases between. The CDR3 spans 14 residues. Germline-derived CDR1 and CDR2 are SNHLY and FYNNEI. DNA of the CDR3: TGTGCCAGCAGCGTCAAGACGGTGAACACTGAAGCTTTCTTT. This encodes CASSVKTVNTEAFF.

The chain couples TRBV19 to TRBJ1-2; 9 bases align to TRBD1. Germline lookup yields CDR1 LNHDA and CDR2 SQIVND (reference sequence). The CDR3 consists of 16 residues. V was clipped by 6 bases and J by 6 bases; unmatched bases: 14. CDR3 loop: CASSTIHRGRENGYTF. The DNA of the CDR3 is TGTGCCAGTAGCACGATCCACAGGGGGCGCGAGAATGGCTACACCTTC. The full variable domain, rest sourced from reference TRBV19 and TRBJ1-2, is DGGITQSPKYLFRKEGQNVTLSCEQNLNHDAMYWYRQDPGQGLRLIYYSQIVNDFQKGDIAEGYSVSREKKESFPLTVTSAQKNPTAFYLCASSTIHRGRENGYTFGSGTRLTVV.

V is TRBV7-9 and J is TRBJ2-1; 9 bases map to TRBD1. J gave up 6 bases and V 5 bases, and 5 bases lay outside the gene matches. This CDR3 has 14 amino acids. CDR1 and CDR2 from the germline V gene are SEHNR and FQNEAQ (reference sequence). The CDR3 sequence: CASSHDRGANEQFF. CDR3 DNA sequence: TGTGCCAGCAGCCATGACAGGGGGGCCAATGAGCAGTTCTTC. Using reference TRBV7-9 and TRBJ2-1 for the parts outside the CDR3, the full variable domain is DTGVSQNPRHKITKRGQNVTFRCDPISEHNRLYWYRQTLGQGPEFLTYFQNEAQLEKSRLLSDRFSAERPKGSFSTLEIQRTEQGDSAMYLCASSHDRGANEQFFGPGTRLTVL.

The genes are TRBV6-6 and TRBJ2-3; possible D gene TRBD1, 6 bases. CDR1 and CDR2 (germline): MNHNY, SVGAGI (reference sequence). V lost 4 bases and J 6 bases, leaving 11 bases between the germline ends. The CDR3 totals 13 residues. The CDR3 nucleotides are TGTGCCAGCAGTTGGTTGGGGGCGGATACGCAGTATTTT. Its protein is CASSWLGADTQYF.

This clonotype was found a few times. The chain joins TRBV29-1 to TRBJ2-1; D is unresolved. Germline loops: CDR1 SQVTM, CDR2 ANQGSEA. V lost 2 bases and J lost 7, with 18 bases in between. There are 15 residues in the CDR3. This chain's CDR3 is CSVEPRARLGNEQFF. The CDR3 coding sequence is TGCAGCGTTGAACCCCGGGCTAGGTTAGGAAATGAGCAGTTCTTC.

The chain couples TRBV20-1 to TRBJ1-6; TRBD1 agrees at 7 bases. CDR1 is DFQATT, CDR2 SNEGSKA, per germline (reference sequence). The CDR3 contains 13 residues. The ends lost 1 base at V and 9 bases at J; junction bases unmatched: 3. The DNA of the CDR3 is TGCAGTGCTAGAGGACAGGGATCTTCACCCCTCCACTTT. This codes for CSARGQGSSPLHF.

The rearrangement joins TRBV28 to TRBJ2-1; 9 nucleotides align to TRBD2. V was pared by 6 bases and J by 1 base, with 7 bases of the junction left unmatched. Germline assignment: CDR1 MDHEN and CDR2 SYDVKM. CDR3 length: 16 amino acids. CDR3 bases: TGTGCCAGCAGCCTTCCTAGCGGGGTATCCTACAATGAGCAGTTCTTC. Its translation: CASSLPSGVSYNEQFF.

Only a few counts were recorded for this clonotype. J is TRBJ1-6 and V is TRBV12-3 or TRBV12-4; D may be TRBD1 (6 bases). The CDR3 is made up of 13 amino acids. The ends were cut back, 6 bases at V and 10 bases at J, with 13 bases in the middle. The CDR3 sequence is CASRYRVGSPLHF. CDR3 DNA sequence: TGTGCCAGCAGGTACAGGGTCGGATCACCCCTCCACTTT.

The chain combines TRBV2 with TRBJ1-4, with a tentative D call TRBD1 (5 bases). The CDR3 is 14 residues long. Germline-derived CDR1 and CDR2 are SNHLY and FYNNEI. Trimming stripped 8 bases from V and 8 bases from J, with 18 bases between. CDR3 nucleotides: TGTGCCAGCCGCGGGAGCAGGGTTGGAGAAAAACTGTTTTTT. Amino acids: CASRGSRVGEKLFF.

The rearrangement links TRBV15 to TRBJ1-6; 9 positions match TRBD1. The germline gives CDR1 LNHNV, CDR2 YYDKDF (reference sequence). The ends lost 2 bases at V and 8 bases at J; junction bases unmatched: 4. The CDR3 contains 15 residues. The CDR3 is CATSRMTGGYSPLHF. Written as DNA, the CDR3 is TGTGCCACCAGCAGAATGACAGGGGGTTATTCACCCCTCCACTTT.

This chain uses TRBV7-9 with TRBJ2-3; the D gene is possibly TRBD1 (6 bases). Between the trimmed V and J ends, which lost 5 bases and 3 bases, there was a span of 18 bases. CDR1 is SEHNR, CDR2 FQNEAQ, per germline (reference sequence). CDR3 length: 16 amino acids. The CDR3 sequence is CASSAWKGVETDTQYF. CDR3 coding DNA: TGTGCCAGCAGCGCGTGGAAGGGGGTGGAAACAGATACGCAGTATTTT.

The rearrangement links TRBV25-1 to TRBJ1-1; TRBD1 agrees at 7 bases. CDR1 and CDR2 from the germline V gene are MGHDK and SYGVNS. V was clipped by 4 bases and J by 4 bases; unmatched bases: 9. CDR3 length: 15 residues. The CDR3 region has the DNA TGTGCCAGCAGTGCAAGGGGGCATCCGAGCACTGAAGCTTTCTTT. This translates into CASSARGHPSTEAFF.

This clonotype appeared a few times. This rearrangement joins TRBV5-6 to TRBJ1-2; no reliable D call. The CDR3 has 13 amino acids. Germline V lookup: CDR1 SGHDT, CDR2 YYEEEE. V was cut by 1 base and J by 4 bases, with 8 bases left in between. CDR3 nucleotide sequence: TGTGCCAGCAGCTTGAGCTCTTTCTATGGCTACACCTTC. Amino acid sequence: CASSLSSFYGYTF.

This clonotype showed up just a few times. The CDR3 here is CASSSGRTGELFF. CDR3 bases: TGTGCCAGCAGCTCCGGGAGAACCGGGGAGCTGTTTTTT. The chain recombines TRBV7-2 with TRBJ2-2; the D gene is possibly TRBD2 (6 bases). The germline CDR1 and CDR2 sequences are SGHTA and FQGNSA. CDR3 length: 13 amino acids. Trimming removed 4 bases at V and 5 bases at J, with 8 bases between.

This sequence joins TRBV7-4 and TRBJ2-3; 7 nucleotides match TRBD1. The ends lost 5 bases at V and 4 bases at J; junction bases unmatched: 12. The CDR3 loop spans 16 amino acids. Germline loops: CDR1 SGHVT, CDR2 SQSDAQ. For the CDR3, the DNA is TGTGCCAGCAGCCCAGCCGGGACAGCCTTTTCAGATACGCAGTATTTT. Amino acids: CASSPAGTAFSDTQYF. Using reference TRBV7-4 and TRBJ2-3 for the parts outside the CDR3, the full variable domain is GAGVSQSPRYKVAKRGRDVALRCDSISGHVTLYWYRQTLGQGSEVLTYSQSDAQRDKSGRPSGRFSAERPERSVSTLKIQRTEQGDSAVYLCASSPAGTAFSDTQYFGPGTRLTVL.

CDR3 protein: CASSLVSGGNTGELFF. DNA of the CDR3: TGTGCCAGCAGCTTAGTCTCGGGGGGTAACACCGGGGAGCTGTTTTTT. V is TRBV7-6 and J is TRBJ2-2; 7 bases are a match to TRBD2. CDR1 is SGHVS, CDR2 FNYEAQ, per germline. Losses at the gene ends were 1 base for V and 2 bases for J; bases not matched to a gene: 4. CDR3 length: 16 residues.

The sample holds a few counts of this clonotype. V gene TRBV5-6 combines with J gene TRBJ2-6; perhaps D is TRBD1 or TRBD2 (6 bases each). CDR1 and CDR2 from the germline V gene are SGHDT and YYEEEE. CDR3 length equals 19 residues. The V end lost 0 bases, the J end lost 1 base, and 17 bases lay between the germline ends. The CDR3 DNA follows: TGTGCCAGCAGCTTGGCGGCTAGTGGGGGGCTGTCTGGGGCCAACGTCCTGACTTTC. Protein sequence: CASSLAASGGLSGANVLTF.

The CDR3: CASAGTQYF. The CDR3 coding sequence is TGTGCCAGCGCCGGGACCCAGTACTTC. The chain is built from TRBV21-1 and TRBJ2-5. TRBV21-1 is designated a pseudogene. The CDR3 loop spans 9 amino acids.

This clonotype was counted only a few times. The chain couples TRBV5-6 to TRBJ2-7, with TRBD2 matching over 8 bases. CDR3 length equals 14 residues. Trimming cost V 3 bases and J 6 bases; bases outside gene matches: 8. Germline loops: CDR1 SGHDT, CDR2 YYEEEE. CDR3 bases: TGTGCCAGCAGCTACGCAGCGGGAGTGGGCGAGCAGTACTTC. It is translated as CASSYAAGVGEQYF.

The table lists this clonotype with a few counts. The chain links TRBV7-2 to TRBJ2-2; 7 bases align to TRBD2. Trimming cost V 5 bases and J 6 bases; bases outside gene matches: 9. Germline loops: CDR1 SGHTA, CDR2 FQGNSA. This CDR3 has 15 residues. CDR3 amino acids: CASSGTGTIAGELFF. The CDR3 DNA follows: TGTGCCAGCAGCGGAACCGGGACTATAGCCGGGGAGCTGTTTTTT.

The chain joins TRBV29-1 to TRBJ2-3, with a tentative D call TRBD2 (5 bases). CDR1 is SQVTM, CDR2 ANQGSEA, per germline. V was clipped by 2 bases and J by 4 bases, with 10 bases between them. This CDR3 is 13 amino acids long. This CDR3 reads CSVETDGADTQYF. The CDR3 DNA is TGCAGCGTTGAAACAGACGGGGCAGATACGCAGTATTTT.

This sequence joins TRBV9 and TRBJ2-1; weak D call: TRBD2 (5 bases). The length of the CDR3 is 15 residues. The V end lost 2 bases, the J end lost 2 bases, and 11 bases lay between the germline ends. Germline V gene data show CDR1 as SGDLS and CDR2 as YYNGEE. The CDR3 protein is CASSVSGVAYNEQFF. The CDR3 DNA is TGTGCCAGCAGCGTGTCCGGGGTAGCCTACAATGAGCAGTTCTTC.

The V and J genes are TRBV28 and TRBJ2-1; 8 bases match TRBD2. CDR3 size: 15 residues. Germline loops: CDR1 MDHEN, CDR2 SYDVKM. V dropped 2 bases and J dropped 6; count of bases not matched to a gene: 6. The CDR3 DNA follows: TGTGCCAGCAGTTTAGGGCGGGGGGTTTTCAATGAGCAGTTCTTC. Amino acid sequence: CASSLGRGVFNEQFF.

CDR3 amino acids: CASTFGGSREAFF. The CDR3 nucleotides are TGTGCCAGCACGTTCGGGGGGAGTAGGGAAGCTTTCTTT. The J gene is TRBJ1-1, the V gene TRBV27, with D maybe TRBD1 (5 bases). The CDR3 is 13 residues long. V was trimmed by 7 bases and J by 8 bases, leaving 17 bases between them. CDR1 and CDR2 (germline): MNHEY, SMNVEV (reference sequence).

Only a few counts were recorded for this clonotype. This chain uses TRBV7-2 with TRBJ2-5; D unclear. V lost 0 bases and J lost 2, with 13 bases in between. The V gene's germline CDR1 is SGHTA and CDR2 FQGNSA. CDR3 length: 16 residues. DNA of the CDR3: TGTGCCAGCAGCTTAGCGCCGCTGGCGCTTCAAGAGACCCAGTACTTC. As protein: CASSLAPLALQETQYF.

In this sample, this clonotype turned up a few times. The rearrangement joins TRBV29-1 to TRBJ2-5; TRBD1 might be the D (6 bases). Trimming took off 4 bases at V and 7 bases at J, with 16 bases between the two ends. The germline gives CDR1 SQVTM, CDR2 ANQGSEA. The CDR3 has 13 residues. The CDR3 coding sequence is TGCAGCGTTGCACAGGGCCTCCGGGGGACCCAGTACTTC. Translated: CSVAQGLRGTQYF. The full variable domain, its missing parts supplied by reference TRBV29-1 and TRBJ2-5, is SAVISQKPSRDICQRGTSLTIQCQVDSQVTMMFWYRQQPGQSLTLIATANQGSEATYESGFVIDKFPISRPNLTFSTLTVSNMSPEDSSIYLCSVAQGLRGTQYFGPGTRLLVL.

This clonotype was observed a few times. The J gene is TRBJ2-3, the V gene TRBV7-2; 9 positions match TRBD2. Germline CDR1 reads SGHTA; CDR2 reads FQGNSA. The CDR3 extends over 15 amino acids. J was trimmed by 3 bases and V by 3 bases; bases with no gene match: 4. The CDR3 region is CASSFGGGGTDTQYF. The DNA of the CDR3 is TGTGCCAGCAGCTTTGGCGGGGGGGGAACAGATACGCAGTATTTT.